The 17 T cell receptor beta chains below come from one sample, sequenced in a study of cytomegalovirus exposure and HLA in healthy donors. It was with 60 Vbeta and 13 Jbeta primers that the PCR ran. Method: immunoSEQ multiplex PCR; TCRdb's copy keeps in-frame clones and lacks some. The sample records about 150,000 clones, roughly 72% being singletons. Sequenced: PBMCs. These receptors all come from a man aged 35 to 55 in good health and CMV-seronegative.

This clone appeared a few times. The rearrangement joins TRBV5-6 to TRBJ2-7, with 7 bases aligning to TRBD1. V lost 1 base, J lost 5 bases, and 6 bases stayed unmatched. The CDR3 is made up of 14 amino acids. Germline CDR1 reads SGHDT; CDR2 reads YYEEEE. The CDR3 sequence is CASSLIQGFHEQYF. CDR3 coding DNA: TGTGCCAGCAGCTTGATACAGGGGTTCCACGAGCAGTACTTC.

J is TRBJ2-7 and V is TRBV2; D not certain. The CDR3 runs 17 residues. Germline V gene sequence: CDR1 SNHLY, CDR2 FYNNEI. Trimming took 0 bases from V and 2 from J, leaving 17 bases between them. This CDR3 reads CASSEALPLERPYEQYF. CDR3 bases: TGTGCCAGCAGTGAAGCGCTTCCGTTAGAGAGGCCCTACGAGCAGTACTTC.

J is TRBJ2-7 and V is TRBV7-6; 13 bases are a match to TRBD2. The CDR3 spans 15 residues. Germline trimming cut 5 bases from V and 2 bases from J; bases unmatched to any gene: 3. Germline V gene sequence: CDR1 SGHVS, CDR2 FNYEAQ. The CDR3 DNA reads TGTGCCAGCAGCCGTACTAGCGGGAGGGCCTACGAGCAGTACTTC. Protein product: CASSRTSGRAYEQYF.

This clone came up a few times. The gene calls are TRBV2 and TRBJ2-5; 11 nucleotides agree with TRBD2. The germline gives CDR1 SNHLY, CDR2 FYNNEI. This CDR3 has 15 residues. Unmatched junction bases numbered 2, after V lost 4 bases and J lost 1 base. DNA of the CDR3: TGTGCCAGCAGTGTTACTAGCGGGGGCCAAGAGACCCAGTACTTC. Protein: CASSVTSGGQETQYF.

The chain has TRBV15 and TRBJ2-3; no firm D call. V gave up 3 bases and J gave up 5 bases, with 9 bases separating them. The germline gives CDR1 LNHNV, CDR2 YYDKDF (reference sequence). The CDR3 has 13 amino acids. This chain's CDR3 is CATSSTSGDTQYF. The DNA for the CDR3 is TGTGCCACCAGCAGTACCTCGGGAGATACGCAGTATTTT.

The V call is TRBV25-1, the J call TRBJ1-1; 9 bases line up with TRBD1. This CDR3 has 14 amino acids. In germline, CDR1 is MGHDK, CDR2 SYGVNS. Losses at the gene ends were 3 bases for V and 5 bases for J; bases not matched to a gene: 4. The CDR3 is CASSDLGTGTEAFF. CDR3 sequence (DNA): TGTGCCAGCAGTGACCTAGGGACAGGGACTGAAGCTTTCTTT.

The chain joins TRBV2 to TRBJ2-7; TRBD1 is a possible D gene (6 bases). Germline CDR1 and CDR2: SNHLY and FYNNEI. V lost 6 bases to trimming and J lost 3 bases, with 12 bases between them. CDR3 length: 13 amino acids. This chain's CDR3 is CASRQGVIYEQYF. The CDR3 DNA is TGTGCCAGCAGACAGGGAGTTATCTACGAGCAGTACTTC.

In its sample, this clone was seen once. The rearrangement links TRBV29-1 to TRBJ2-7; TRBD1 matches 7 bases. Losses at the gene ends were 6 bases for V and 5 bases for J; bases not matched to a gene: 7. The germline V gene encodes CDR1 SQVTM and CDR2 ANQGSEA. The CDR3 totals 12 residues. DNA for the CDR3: TGCAGCGTCGAGGGGGCGGGCCACGAGCAGTACTTC. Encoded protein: CSVEGAGHEQYF.

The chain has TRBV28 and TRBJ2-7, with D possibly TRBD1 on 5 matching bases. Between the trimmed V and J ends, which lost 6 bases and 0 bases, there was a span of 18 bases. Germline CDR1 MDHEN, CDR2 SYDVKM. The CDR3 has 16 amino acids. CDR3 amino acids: CASRITQVQSSYEQYF. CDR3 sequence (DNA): TGTGCCAGCAGGATCACACAGGTCCAGAGCTCCTACGAGCAGTACTTC.

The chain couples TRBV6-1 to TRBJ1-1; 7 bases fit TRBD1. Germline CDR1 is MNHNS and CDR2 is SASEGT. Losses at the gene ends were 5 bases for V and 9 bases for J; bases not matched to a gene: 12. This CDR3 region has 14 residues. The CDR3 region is CASSTGTELPKAFF. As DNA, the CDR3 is TGTGCCAGCAGTACCGGGACAGAACTACCCAAAGCTTTCTTT.

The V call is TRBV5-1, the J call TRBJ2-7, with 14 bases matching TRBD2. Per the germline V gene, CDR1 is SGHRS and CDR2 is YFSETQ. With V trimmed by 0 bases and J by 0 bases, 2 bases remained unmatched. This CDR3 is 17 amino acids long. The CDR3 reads CASSLGLAGGSSYEQYF. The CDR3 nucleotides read TGCGCCAGCAGCTTGGGACTAGCGGGGGGGAGCTCCTACGAGCAGTACTTC. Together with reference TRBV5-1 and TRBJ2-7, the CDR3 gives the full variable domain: KAGVTQTPRYLIKTRGQQVTLSCSPISGHRSVSWYQQTPGQGLQFLFEYFSETQRNKGNFPGRFSGRQFSNSRSEMNVSTLELGDSALYLCASSLGLAGGSSYEQYFGPGTRLTVT.

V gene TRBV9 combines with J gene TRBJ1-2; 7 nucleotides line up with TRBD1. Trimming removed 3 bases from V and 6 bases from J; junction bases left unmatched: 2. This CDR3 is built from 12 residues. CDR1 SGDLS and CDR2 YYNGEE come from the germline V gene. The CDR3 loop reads CASSADRDGYTF. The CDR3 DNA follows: TGTGCCAGCAGCGCAGACAGGGATGGCTACACCTTC. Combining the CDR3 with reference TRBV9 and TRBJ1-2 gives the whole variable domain DSGVTQTPKHLITATGQRVTLRCSPRSGDLSVYWYQQSLDQGLQFLIQYYNGEERAKGNILERFSAQQFPDLHSELNLSSLELGDSALYFCASSADRDGYTFGSGTRLTVV.

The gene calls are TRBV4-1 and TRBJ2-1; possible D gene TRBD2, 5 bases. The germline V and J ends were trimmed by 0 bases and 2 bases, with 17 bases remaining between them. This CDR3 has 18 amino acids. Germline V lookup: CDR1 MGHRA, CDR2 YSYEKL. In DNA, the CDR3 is TGCGCCAGCAGCCAAGAGCAACCCCTGATAGCGCCCTACAATGAGCAGTTCTTC. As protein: CASSQEQPLIAPYNEQFF.

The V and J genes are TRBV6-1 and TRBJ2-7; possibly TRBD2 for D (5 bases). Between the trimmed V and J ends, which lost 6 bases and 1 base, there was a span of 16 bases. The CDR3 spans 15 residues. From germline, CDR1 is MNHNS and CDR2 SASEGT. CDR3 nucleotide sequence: TGTGCCAGCAGAGAGGGCCCAGGTGGGTCCTACGAGCAGTACTTC. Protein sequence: CASREGPGGSYEQYF.

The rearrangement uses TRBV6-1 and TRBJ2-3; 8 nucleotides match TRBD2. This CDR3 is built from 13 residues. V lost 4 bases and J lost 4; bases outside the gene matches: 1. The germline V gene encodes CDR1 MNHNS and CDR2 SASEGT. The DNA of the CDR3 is TGTGCCAGCAGTGGGACTAGCTCAGATACGCAGTATTTT. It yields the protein CASSGTSSDTQYF.

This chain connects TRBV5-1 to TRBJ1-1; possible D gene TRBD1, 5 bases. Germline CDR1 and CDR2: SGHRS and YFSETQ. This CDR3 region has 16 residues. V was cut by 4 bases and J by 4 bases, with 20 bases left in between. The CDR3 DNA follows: TGCGCCAGCAGCCAAGATCAGGGAGGATGGGGCACTGAAGCTTTCTTT. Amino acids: CASSQDQGGWGTEAFF.

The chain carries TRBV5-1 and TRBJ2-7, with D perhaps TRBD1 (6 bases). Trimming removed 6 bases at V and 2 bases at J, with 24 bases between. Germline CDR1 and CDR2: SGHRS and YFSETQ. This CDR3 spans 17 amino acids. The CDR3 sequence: CASTTSPGRGKAYEQYF. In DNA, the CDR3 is TGCGCCAGCACCACCTCTCCCGGAAGGGGGAAGGCCTACGAGCAGTACTTC.